Listed below are T cell receptor beta chains from one sample, sequenced in a study of blood T cell repertoires in COVID-19. TCRdb keeps only in-frame clones here, not all; method: immunoSEQ multiplex PCR. The repertoire holds roughly 200,000 clones, with about 80% as singletons. Sample: peripheral blood. The source is a man between 45 and 60 years old with active or convalescent COVID-19. Both conserved end residues are part of each CDR3. A D gene is named only where the DNA matches it firmly. Part of the rows lack a size; the others show once, few, many or a class for expanded clones.

J: TRBJ2-3; D: TRBD2; size: -; V: TRBV30; DNA: TGTGCCTGGCAAACCGGGACTAGCGTCCGGGCAGATACGCAGTATTTT; CDR3: CAWQTGTSVRADTQYF
J: TRBJ1-1; D: TRBD1; size: few; V: TRBV28; DNA: TGTGCCAGCAGTTCCCAATTAAACAGGGGGCGAACTGAAGCTTTCTTT; CDR3: CASSSQLNRGRTEAFF
J: TRBJ1-1; D: TRBD1; size: -; V: TRBV18; DNA: TGTGCCAGCTCATCGGGACAGGGGGACACTGAAGCTTTCTTT; CDR3: CASSSGQGDTEAFF
J: TRBJ1-2; D: -; size: -; V: TRBV28; DNA: TGTGCCAGCAGTAACCGGGCCGAGAGGGGGGGATTC; CDR3: CASSNRAERGGF
J: TRBJ2-1; D: TRBD2; size: few; V: TRBV20-1; DNA: TGCAGTGCTAGTTTCCCTAGCGGGGGTACATATGAGCAGTTCTTC; CDR3: CSASFPSGGTYEQFF
J: TRBJ1-1; D: -; size: -; V: TRBV6-4; DNA: TGTGCCAGCAGCCAAACAGGGAACACTGAAGCTTTCTTT; CDR3: CASSQTGNTEAFF
J: TRBJ2-1; D: -; size: -; V: TRBV7-2; DNA: TGTGCCAGCAGCTTCTCCCAGGGGAGGGATGAGCAGTTCTTC; CDR3: CASSFSQGRDEQFF
J: TRBJ1-2; D: TRBD1; size: -; V: TRBV7-8; DNA: TGTGCCAGCAGCTTAGGGACAGGCCCTAACTATGGCTACACCTTC; CDR3: CASSLGTGPNYGYTF
J: TRBJ2-5; D: TRBD2; size: -; V: TRBV6-2/TRBV6-3; DNA: TGTGCCAGCAGTTCGCCCGGGACTAGCGGGAGAGAGACCCAGTACTTC; CDR3: CASSSPGTSGRETQYF
J: TRBJ2-1; D: TRBD2; size: few; V: TRBV6-2/TRBV6-3; DNA: TGTGCCAGCAGTTACTCGCCAGCGGGGGGCCTCTACAATGAGCAGTTCTTC; CDR3: CASSYSPAGGLYNEQFF
J: TRBJ1-1; D: TRBD1; size: -; V: TRBV5-6; DNA: TGTGCCAGCAGCCCTGGACAGGGGAACACTGAAGCTTTCTTT; CDR3: CASSPGQGNTEAFF
J: TRBJ2-7; D: -; size: -; V: TRBV6-5; DNA: TGTGCCAGCAGCCGAGCATACAGGGAGAACGAGCAGTACTTC; CDR3: CASSRAYRENEQYF